This T cell receptor (beta chain) was sequenced in a study of blood T cell repertoires in COVID-19. Study-wide context: From T cells, B-cell-depleted T cells, or PBMCs came the material, which was cDNA or gDNA.

The protocol was immunoSEQ multiplex PCR, while the TCRdb copy is restricted to in-frame clones and leaves out a portion. The data show more than 250,000 clones, with 70% to 90% seen just once and under 6% held by the top ten. From germline, CDR1 is DFQATT and CDR2 SNEGSKA (reference sequence). With V trimmed by 3 bases and J by 2 bases, 3 bases remained unmatched. The CDR3 runs to 14 residues. Enrollees, about 18 to 89 years old, lived in some 24 US areas. The chain has TRBV20-1 and TRBJ2-1; TRBD2 aligns across 8 bases. This receptor was identified in a woman younger than 45 who had recovered from COVID-19. The specimen sequenced was PBMCs or T cells enriched from blood (not recorded which). The CDR3 region is CSASRLATYNEQFF. The CDR3 DNA reads as TGCAGTGCTAGTCGACTAGCGACCTACAATGAGCAGTTCTTC.